The clone carrying this TCR beta chain was seen ten or more times. Its antigen is unidentified. Building the TCR beta libraries relied on iRepertoire HTBI primers, and CDR3 regions underwent Arm-PCR. Using its own MiXCR run on the multiplex PCR reads, TCRdb lists one record per CDR3 protein. Here the sample spans fewer than 650,000 distinct CDR3 sequences, around 15% being singletons. The data were taken from a study of regulatory T cells in long-lasting Graves disease. Time point specified: newly diagnosed GD, antithyroid drugs for less than 3 months. Extracted PBMC RNA gave rise to the TCR library. Study-wide results and limits: Relative to new patients (approximately 1,000), persistent patients exhibited greater sharing of public clonotypes (2,741). TCR diversity was lower in persistent Graves' patients than in newly diagnosed ones. Tissue studied was limited to peripheral blood, excluding thyroid tissue.

The sample also formed part of further work on T cells in Graves' hyperthyroidism and ophthalmopathy.

Sequenced here: peripheral blood mononuclear cells (PBMCs), sampled at new diagnosis, from a patient treated with antithyroid drugs. The TCR comes from a woman aged 25 to 45 with Graves disease.

The CDR3 region has the DNA TGCAGTGCTAGGCGCGGGACTGTGAAAGAGACCCAGTACTTC. Translating it yields CSARRGTVKETQYF. The rearrangement uses TRBV20-1 and TRBJ2-5, with D possibly TRBD2 on 6 matching bases. This CDR3 is built from 14 residues. V was trimmed by 3 bases and J by 3 bases, leaving 14 bases between them. Per the germline V gene, CDR1 is DFQATT and CDR2 is SNEGSKA (reference sequence).